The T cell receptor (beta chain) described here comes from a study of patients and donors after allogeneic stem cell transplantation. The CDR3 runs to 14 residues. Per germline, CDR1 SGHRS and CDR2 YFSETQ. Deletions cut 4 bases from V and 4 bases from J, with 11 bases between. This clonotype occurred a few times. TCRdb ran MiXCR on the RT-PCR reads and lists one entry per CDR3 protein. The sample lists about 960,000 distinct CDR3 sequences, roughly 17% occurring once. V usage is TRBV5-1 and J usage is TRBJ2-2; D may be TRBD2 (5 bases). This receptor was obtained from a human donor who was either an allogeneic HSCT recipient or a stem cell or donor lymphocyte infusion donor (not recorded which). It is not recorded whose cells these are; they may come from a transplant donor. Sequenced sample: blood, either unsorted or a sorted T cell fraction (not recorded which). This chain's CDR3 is CASSNHEGTGELFF. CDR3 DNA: TGCGCCAGCAGCAACCACGAGGGCACCGGGGAGCTGTTTTTT.